This T cell receptor beta chain appears in the sequencing data of a study of T cells in localized non-small cell lung cancer (TCRdb year 2020). As for the study more broadly: The study examined T cell repertoires in roughly 240 patients with early-stage NSCLC and compared tumors with uninvolved tumor-adjacent lungs. All 240 or so NSCLC patients in the cohort were treatment-naive and had localized lung tumors that were resected. Of the NSCLC patients, about 130 were male and roughly 110 were female, and the mean age was approximately 66 years. What the study reported, not specific to this receptor: Because multi-region tumor sequencing was not performed, intratumor heterogeneity could not be ruled out. Of the top 100 tumor clones, a median of approximately 60 were detected in paired uninvolved adjacent lung; under 35 were also among that lung's top 100. Since the design was exploratory, TCR variables were selected using unadjusted p-values with no false-discovery rate correction. Longer overall survival was associated with higher T cell density in blood, whereas shorter survival was associated with higher clonality in adjacent lung. The highest T cell clonality was observed in uninvolved tumor-adjacent lung, where clonality exceeded that of tumor, suggesting that antigenic responses were more focused in uninvolved tumor-adjacent lung.

At diagnosis, peripheral blood, uninvolved tumor-adjacent lung and tumor were collected and stored as a combination of fresh-frozen and FFPE material. For TCR repertoire profiling, blood samples were analyzed in the form of peripheral blood mononuclear cells. TCR beta CDR3 regions were sequenced from DNA using the immunoSEQ Assay. The study's own analysis went as follows. T cell density was computed as TCR beta template counts normalized to usable DNA estimated by amplifying housekeeping genes. Using the preseqR package, richness was estimated by extrapolating to 120,000 templates for tissue samples and 400,000 templates for PBMC samples. Clonality was taken to be one minus Pielou's evenness. To identify tissue-enriched TCRs, differential abundance testing was run on productive amino-acid clonotypes with a minimum total count of 5 and an alpha of 0.1. Repertoire overlap between compartments was quantified with the Jaccard Index and Morisita Overlap Index. TCR beta CDR3s were clustered by GLIPH together with public tetramer-defined viral CDR3s, and at least three viral sequences plus V-gene enrichment were required for viral motifs. As stored in TCRdb, this immuneACCESS dataset retains in-frame rearrangements with V and J assigned. A fraction of the clones does not appear; measured against another copy, unresolved V genes explain less than half of the discrepancy, and the remainder lacks a known reason. V and J calls plus clone size are reproduced from that table; the DNA served to infer D and trimming. In this sample the table shows around 15,000 clones, approximately 85% of which occur a single time. The ten largest make up about 4.4% of the sample.

For this clone: This clone's antigen is unknown. No qualities accompany the bases; no much larger clone lies one base away.

Sequenced here: peripheral blood, sampled before any cancer treatment. The clonotype originates from a woman aged 40-70 years with stage I lung adenocarcinoma.

The DNA reads TGTGCCAGCAGTGAAGCGCACGACATGAACACTGAAGCTTTCTTT. Its protein reads: CASSEAHDMNTEAFF. The rearrangement joined TRBV2 to TRBJ1-1, with no confident D gene call. The CDR3 measures 15 amino acids from cysteine to phenylalanine. Only the CDR3 DNA is retained, 45 bases long and in frame from the first base. Looking up the germline V gene yields CDR1 SNHLY and CDR2 FYNNEI. Trimming at the junction amounts to 0 bases on V and 0 bases on J, and the germline ends lie 8 bases apart.